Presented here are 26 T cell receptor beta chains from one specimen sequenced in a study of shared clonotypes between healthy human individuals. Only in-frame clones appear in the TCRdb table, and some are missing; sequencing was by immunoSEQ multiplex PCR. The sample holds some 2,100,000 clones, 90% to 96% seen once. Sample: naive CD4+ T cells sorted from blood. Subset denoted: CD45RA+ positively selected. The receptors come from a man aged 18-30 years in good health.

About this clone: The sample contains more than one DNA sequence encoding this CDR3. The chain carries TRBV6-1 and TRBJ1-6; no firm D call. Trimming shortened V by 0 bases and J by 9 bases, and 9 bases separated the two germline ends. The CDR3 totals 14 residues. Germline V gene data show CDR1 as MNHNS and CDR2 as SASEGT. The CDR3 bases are TGTGCCAGCAGTGAAGCGCTTGGAGGTTCACCCCTCCACTTT. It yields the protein CASSEALGGSPLHF.

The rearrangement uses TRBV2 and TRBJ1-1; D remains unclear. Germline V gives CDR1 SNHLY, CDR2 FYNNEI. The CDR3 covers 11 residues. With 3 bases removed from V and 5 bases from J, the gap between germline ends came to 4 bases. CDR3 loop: CASSDRTEAFF. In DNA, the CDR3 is TGTGCCAGCAGTGATAGGACTGAAGCTTTCTTT. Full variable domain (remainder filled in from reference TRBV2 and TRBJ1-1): EPEVTQTPSHQVTQMGQEVILRCVPISNHLYFYWYRQILGQKVEFLVSFYNNEISEKSEIFDDQFSVERPDGSNFTLKIRSTKLEDSAMYFCASSDRTEAFFGQGTRLTVV.

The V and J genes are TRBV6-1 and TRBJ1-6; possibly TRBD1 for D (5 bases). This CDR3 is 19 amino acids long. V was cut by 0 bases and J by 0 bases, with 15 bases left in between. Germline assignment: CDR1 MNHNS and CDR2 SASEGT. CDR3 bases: TGTGCCAGCAGTGAAGCGGGGACGAACACCTACTCCTATAATTCACCCCTCCACTTT. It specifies CASSEAGTNTYSYNSPLHF.

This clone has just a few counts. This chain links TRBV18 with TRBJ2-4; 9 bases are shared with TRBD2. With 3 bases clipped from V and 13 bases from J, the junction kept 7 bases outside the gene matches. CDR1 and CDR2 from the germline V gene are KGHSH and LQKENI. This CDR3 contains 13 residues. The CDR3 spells CASSPLLAGPQYF. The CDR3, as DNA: TGTGCCAGCTCACCTCTCCTAGCGGGACCGCAGTACTTC. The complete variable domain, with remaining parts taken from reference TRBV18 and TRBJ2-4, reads NAGVMQNPRHLVRRRGQEARLRCSPMKGHSHVYWYRQLPEEGLKFMVYLQKENIIDESGMPKERFSAEFPKEGPSILRIQQVVRGDSAAYFCASSPLLAGPQYFGAGTRLSVL.

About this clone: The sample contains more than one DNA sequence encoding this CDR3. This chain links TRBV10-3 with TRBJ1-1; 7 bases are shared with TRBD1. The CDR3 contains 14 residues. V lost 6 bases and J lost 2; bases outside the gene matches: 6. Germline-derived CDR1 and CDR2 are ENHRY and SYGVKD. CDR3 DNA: TGTGCCATCAGACCGGGACAGATTAACACTGAAGCTTTCTTT. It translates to CAIRPGQINTEAFF.

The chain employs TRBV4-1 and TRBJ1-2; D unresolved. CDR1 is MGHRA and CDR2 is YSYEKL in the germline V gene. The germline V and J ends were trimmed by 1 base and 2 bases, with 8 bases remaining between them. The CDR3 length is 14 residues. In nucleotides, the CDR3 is TGCGCCAGCAGCCAAGGGCAGAAAAACTATGGCTACACCTTC. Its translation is CASSQGQKNYGYTF.

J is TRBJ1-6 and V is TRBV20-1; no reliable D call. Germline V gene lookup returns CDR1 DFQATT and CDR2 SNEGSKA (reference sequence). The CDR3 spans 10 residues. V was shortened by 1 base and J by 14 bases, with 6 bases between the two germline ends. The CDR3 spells CSARGVSLHF. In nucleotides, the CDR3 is TGCAGTGCTAGAGGGGTGTCCCTCCACTTT.

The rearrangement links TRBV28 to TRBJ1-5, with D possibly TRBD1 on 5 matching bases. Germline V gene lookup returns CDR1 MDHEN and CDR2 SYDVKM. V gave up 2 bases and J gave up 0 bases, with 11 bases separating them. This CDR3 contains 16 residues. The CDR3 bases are TGTGCCAGCAGTTTAAGTTGGGGGGTTAGCAATCAGCCCCAGCATTTT. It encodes CASSLSWGVSNQPQHF.

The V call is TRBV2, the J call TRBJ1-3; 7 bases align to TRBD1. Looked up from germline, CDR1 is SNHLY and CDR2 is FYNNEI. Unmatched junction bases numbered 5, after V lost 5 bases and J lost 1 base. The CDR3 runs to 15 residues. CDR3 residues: CASSRQGASGNTIYF. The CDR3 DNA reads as TGTGCCAGCAGTCGACAGGGCGCGTCTGGAAACACCATATATTTT.

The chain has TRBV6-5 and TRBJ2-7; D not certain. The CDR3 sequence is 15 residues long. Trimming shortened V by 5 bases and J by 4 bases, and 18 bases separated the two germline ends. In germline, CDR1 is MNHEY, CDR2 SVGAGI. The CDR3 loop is CASSREAAQPYEQYF. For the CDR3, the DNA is TGTGCCAGCAGTCGCGAGGCCGCACAACCGTACGAGCAGTACTTC.

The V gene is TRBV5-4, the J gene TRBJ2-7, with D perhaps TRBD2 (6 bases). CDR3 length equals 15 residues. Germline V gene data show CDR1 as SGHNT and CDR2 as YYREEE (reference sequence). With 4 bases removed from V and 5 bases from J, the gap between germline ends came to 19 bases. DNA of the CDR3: TGTGCCAGCAGCGGGAAGGGACCCGGGGAGGACGAGCAGTACTTC. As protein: CASSGKGPGEDEQYF.

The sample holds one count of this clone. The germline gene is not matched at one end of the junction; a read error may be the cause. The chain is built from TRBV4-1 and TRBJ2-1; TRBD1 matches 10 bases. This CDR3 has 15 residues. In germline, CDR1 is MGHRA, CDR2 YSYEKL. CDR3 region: CASSQGQGVYNEQFF. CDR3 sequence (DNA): TGCGCCAGCAGTCAAGGACAGGGGGTCTACAATGAGCAGTTCTTC.

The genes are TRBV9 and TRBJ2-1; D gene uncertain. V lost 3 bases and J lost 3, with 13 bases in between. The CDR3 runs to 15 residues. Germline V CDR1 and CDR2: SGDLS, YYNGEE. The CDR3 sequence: CASSATREVYNEQFF. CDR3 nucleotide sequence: TGTGCCAGCAGCGCCACAAGAGAAGTCTACAATGAGCAGTTCTTC.

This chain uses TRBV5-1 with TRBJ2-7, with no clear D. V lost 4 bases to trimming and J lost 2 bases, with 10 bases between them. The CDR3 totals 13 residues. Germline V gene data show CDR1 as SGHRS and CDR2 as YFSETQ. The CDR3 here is CASSPSGAYEQYF. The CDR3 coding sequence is TGCGCCAGCAGCCCCAGTGGGGCCTACGAGCAGTACTTC. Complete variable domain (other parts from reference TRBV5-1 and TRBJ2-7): KAGVTQTPRYLIKTRGQQVTLSCSPISGHRSVSWYQQTPGQGLQFLFEYFSETQRNKGNFPGRFSGRQFSNSRSEMNVSTLELGDSALYLCASSPSGAYEQYFGPGTRLTVT.

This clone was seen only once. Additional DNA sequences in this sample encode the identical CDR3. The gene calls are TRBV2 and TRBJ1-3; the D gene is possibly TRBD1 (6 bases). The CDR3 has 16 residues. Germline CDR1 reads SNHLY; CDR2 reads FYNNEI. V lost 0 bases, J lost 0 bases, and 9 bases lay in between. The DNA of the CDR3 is TGTGCCAGCAGTGAAGCGGGCAGGGGCTCTGGAAACACCATATATTTT. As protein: CASSEAGRGSGNTIYF.

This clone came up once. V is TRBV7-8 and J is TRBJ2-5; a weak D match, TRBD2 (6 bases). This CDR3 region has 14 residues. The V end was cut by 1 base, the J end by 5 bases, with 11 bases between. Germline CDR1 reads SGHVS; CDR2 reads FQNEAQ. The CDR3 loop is CASSLVGGKETQYF. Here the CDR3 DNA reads TGTGCCAGCAGCTTAGTCGGCGGGAAGGAGACCCAGTACTTC.

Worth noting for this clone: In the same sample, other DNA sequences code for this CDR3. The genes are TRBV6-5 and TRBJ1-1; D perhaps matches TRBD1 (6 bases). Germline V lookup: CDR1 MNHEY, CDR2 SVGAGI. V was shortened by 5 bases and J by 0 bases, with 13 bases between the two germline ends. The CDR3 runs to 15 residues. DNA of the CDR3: TGTGCCAGCAGTCCCAGGACAGCCATGAACACTGAAGCTTTCTTT. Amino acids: CASSPRTAMNTEAFF.

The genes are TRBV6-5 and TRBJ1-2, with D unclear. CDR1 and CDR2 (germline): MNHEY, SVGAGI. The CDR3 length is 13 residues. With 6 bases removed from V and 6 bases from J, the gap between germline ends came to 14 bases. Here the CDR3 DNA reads TGTGCCAGCAGCCGCCTTGTGGCGGATGGCTACACCTTC. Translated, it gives CASSRLVADGYTF.

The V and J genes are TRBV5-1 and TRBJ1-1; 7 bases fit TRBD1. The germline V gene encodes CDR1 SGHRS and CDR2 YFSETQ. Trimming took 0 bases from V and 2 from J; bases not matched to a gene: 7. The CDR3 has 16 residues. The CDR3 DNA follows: TGCGCCAGCAGCTTGGGAGAGGGGGCGGGAAACACTGAAGCTTTCTTT. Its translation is CASSLGEGAGNTEAFF. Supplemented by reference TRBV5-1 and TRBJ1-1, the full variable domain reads KAGVTQTPRYLIKTRGQQVTLSCSPISGHRSVSWYQQTPGQGLQFLFEYFSETQRNKGNFPGRFSGRQFSNSRSEMNVSTLELGDSALYLCASSLGEGAGNTEAFFGQGTRLTVV.

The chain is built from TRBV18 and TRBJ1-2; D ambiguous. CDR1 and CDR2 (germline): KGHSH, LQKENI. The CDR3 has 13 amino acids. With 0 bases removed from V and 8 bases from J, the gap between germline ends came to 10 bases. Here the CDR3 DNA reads TGTGCCAGCTCACCACCAGAGGGTCGAGGCTACACCTTC. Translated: CASSPPEGRGYTF.

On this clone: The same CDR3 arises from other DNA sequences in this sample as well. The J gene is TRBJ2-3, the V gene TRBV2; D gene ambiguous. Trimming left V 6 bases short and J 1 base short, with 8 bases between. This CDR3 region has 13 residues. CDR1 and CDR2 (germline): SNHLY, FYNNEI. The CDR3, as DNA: TGTGCCAGCAGATTGGGCGGCACAGATACGCAGTATTTT. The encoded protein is CASRLGGTDTQYF.

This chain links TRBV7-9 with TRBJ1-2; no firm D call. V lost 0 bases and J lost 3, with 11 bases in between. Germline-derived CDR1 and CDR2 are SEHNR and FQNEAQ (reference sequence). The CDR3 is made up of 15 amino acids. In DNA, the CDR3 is TGTGCCAGCAGCTTAGCGAGTCAGATATACTATGGCTACACCTTC. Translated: CASSLASQIYYGYTF.

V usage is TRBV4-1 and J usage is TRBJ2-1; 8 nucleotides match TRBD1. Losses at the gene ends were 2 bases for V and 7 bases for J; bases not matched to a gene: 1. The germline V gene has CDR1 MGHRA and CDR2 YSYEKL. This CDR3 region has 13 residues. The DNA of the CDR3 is TGCGCCAGCAGCCAAAGGACAGGGAATGAGCAGTTCTTC. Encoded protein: CASSQRTGNEQFF.

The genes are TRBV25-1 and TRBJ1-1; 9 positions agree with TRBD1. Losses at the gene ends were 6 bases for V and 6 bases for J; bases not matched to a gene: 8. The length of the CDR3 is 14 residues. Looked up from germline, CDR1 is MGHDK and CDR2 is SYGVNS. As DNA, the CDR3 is TGTGCCAGCAGCAGGGACAGGGAAGGCGCTGAAGCTTTCTTT. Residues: CASSRDREGAEAFF. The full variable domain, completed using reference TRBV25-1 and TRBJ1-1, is EADIYQTPRYLVIGTGKKITLECSQTMGHDKMYWYQQDPGMELHLIHYSYGVNSTEKGDLSSESTVSRIRTEHFPLTLESARPSHTSQYLCASSRDREGAEAFFGQGTRLTVV.

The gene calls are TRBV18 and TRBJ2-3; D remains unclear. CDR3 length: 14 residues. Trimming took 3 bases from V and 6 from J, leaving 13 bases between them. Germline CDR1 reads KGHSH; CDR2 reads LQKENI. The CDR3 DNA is TGTGCCAGCTCACCCGGACCAGCGTCGGATACGCAGTATTTT. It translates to CASSPGPASDTQYF.

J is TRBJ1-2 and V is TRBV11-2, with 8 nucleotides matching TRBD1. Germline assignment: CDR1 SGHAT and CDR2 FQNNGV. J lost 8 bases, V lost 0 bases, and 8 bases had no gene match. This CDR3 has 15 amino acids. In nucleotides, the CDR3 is TGTGCCAGCAGCTTAGACGACAGGGGTTCGGGCGGCTACACCTTC. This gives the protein CASSLDDRGSGGYTF.